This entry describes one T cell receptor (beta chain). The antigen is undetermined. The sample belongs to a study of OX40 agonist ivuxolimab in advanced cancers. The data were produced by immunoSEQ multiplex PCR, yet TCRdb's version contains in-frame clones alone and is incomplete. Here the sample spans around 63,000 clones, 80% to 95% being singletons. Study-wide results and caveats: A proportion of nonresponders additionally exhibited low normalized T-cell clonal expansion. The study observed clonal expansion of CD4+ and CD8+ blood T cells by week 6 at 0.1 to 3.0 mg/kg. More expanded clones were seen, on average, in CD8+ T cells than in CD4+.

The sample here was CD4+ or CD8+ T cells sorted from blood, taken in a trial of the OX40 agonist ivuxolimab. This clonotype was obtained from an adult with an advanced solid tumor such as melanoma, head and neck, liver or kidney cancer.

The CDR3 DNA follows: TGTGCCAGCAGTGAATCGCGCGGGAGGGAGTTCTTC. Translating it yields CASSESRGREFF. The chain uses TRBV25-1 and TRBJ2-1; TRBD2 matches at 9 bases. The length of the CDR3 is 12 residues. V was pared by 1 base and J by 14 bases, with 3 bases of the junction left unmatched. Germline V gene data show CDR1 as MGHDK and CDR2 as SYGVNS.